Presented here are 10 T cell receptor beta chains from one specimen sequenced in a study of brain T cells in children with intractable seizures. Time point: blood from clinic visit 5 months post-surgery; TSC patient then seizure free. Only in-frame clones appear in the TCRdb table, and some are missing; sequencing was by immunoSEQ multiplex PCR. The table lists about 320,000 clones, over 90% of them singletons, with under 7% in the top ten. Sequenced here: peripheral blood, sampled around 5 months after surgery. Source of these receptors: a boy less than two years old with tuberous sclerosis and intractable seizures.

The chain is built from TRBV29-1 and TRBJ2-1, with 14 bases aligning to TRBD2. Germline lookup yields CDR1 SQVTM and CDR2 ANQGSEA. CDR3 size: 15 residues. The trim removed 5 bases at V and 9 bases at J, leaving 9 bases unmatched. CDR3 in DNA: TGCAGCGTTATTACCGGGACTAGCGGGAGTGGTGAGCAGTTCTTC. Translation gives CSVITGTSGSGEQFF.

V usage is TRBV28 and J usage is TRBJ2-1; TRBD2 matches 11 bases. This CDR3 spans 16 amino acids. J was trimmed by 3 bases and V by 3 bases; bases with no gene match: 4. In germline, CDR1 is MDHEN, CDR2 SYDVKM. The CDR3 DNA sequence: TGTGCCAGCAGTTTGATGACTAGCGGGATCTACAATGAGCAGTTCTTC. Protein: CASSLMTSGIYNEQFF.

The chain combines TRBV5-1 with TRBJ1-2; perhaps TRBD1 as D (5 bases). Trimming shortened V by 4 bases and J by 1 base, and 17 bases separated the two germline ends. Per the germline V gene, CDR1 is SGHRS and CDR2 is YFSETQ. The CDR3 covers 16 residues. Here the CDR3 DNA reads TGCGCCAGCAGCCAGGGATTGTCTCAATTTAACTATGGCTACACCTTC. Protein product: CASSQGLSQFNYGYTF.

The chain is built from TRBV21-1 and TRBJ2-1; TRBD2, the D gene given by the table, was not confirmed from the DNA. TRBV21-1 is annotated as a pseudogene. The CDR3 is 16 residues long. The chain's CDR3 is CASSKARLAGEDEQFF. The CDR3 DNA reads TGTGCCAGCAGCAAAGCTAGGCTAGCGGGAGAAGATGAGCAGTTCTTC.

The chain carries TRBV7-9 and TRBJ2-1; D possibly uses TRBD1 or TRBD2 (7 bases each). The CDR3 spans 16 residues. The V and J ends lost 3 bases and 1 base respectively, with 13 bases between them. Germline CDR1 SEHNR, CDR2 FQNEAQ (reference sequence). The CDR3, as DNA: TGTGCCAGCAGCTTTAACAGGGGAGGGTCCTACAATGAGCAGTTCTTC. Protein product: CASSFNRGGSYNEQFF.

In this sample, this clone turned up once. V gene TRBV30 combines with J gene TRBJ2-7; TRBD1 aligns across 7 bases. The V and J ends lost 5 bases and 4 bases, in that order; junction bases with no gene match: 2. CDR3 length equals 11 residues. Germline loops: CDR1 GTSNPN, CDR2 SVGIG (reference sequence). In DNA form, the CDR3 reads TGTGCCTGGGAACAGGGGTACGAGCAGTACTTC. It yields the protein CAWEQGYEQYF.

This chain connects TRBV7-9 to TRBJ2-1, with 11 bases aligning to TRBD2. V lost 0 bases and J lost 6; bases outside the gene matches: 10. Per the germline V gene, CDR1 is SEHNR and CDR2 is FQNEAQ (reference sequence). The CDR3 contains 18 residues. In nucleotides, the CDR3 is TGTGCCAGCAGCTTAGCGGGACTAGCGGCCGTAAGGGGCAATGAGCAGTTCTTC. It specifies CASSLAGLAAVRGNEQFF.

The chain joins TRBV5-4 to TRBJ2-5; 7 nucleotides match TRBD1. The CDR3 is 13 residues long. CDR1 is SGHNT, CDR2 YYREEE, per germline (reference sequence). V lost 4 bases to trimming and J lost 4 bases; unmatched junction nucleotides: 4. CDR3 coding DNA: TGTGCCAGCAGCCGGGACAGTGGAGAGACCCAGTACTTC. Protein sequence: CASSRDSGETQYF.

This CDR3 is CASSFNRGYSPLHF. CDR3 DNA sequence: TGTGCCAGCAGCTTCAACAGGGGGTATTCACCCCTCCACTTT. V and J are TRBV5-4 and TRBJ1-6, with 8 bases aligning to TRBD1. CDR3 length: 14 residues. Trimming removed 2 bases from V and 8 bases from J; junction bases left unmatched: 3. Germline assignment: CDR1 SGHNT and CDR2 YYREEE (reference sequence).

The gene calls are TRBV3-1 (or the pseudogene TRBV3-2) and TRBJ1-2, with D perhaps matching TRBD1 (5 bases). The CDR3 runs to 13 residues. Germline V gene sequence: CDR1 LGHDT, CDR2 YNNKEL (reference sequence). Trimming removed 1 base at V and 4 bases at J, with 7 bases between. CDR3 residues: CASSQGRVYGYTF. The CDR3 DNA is TGTGCCAGCAGCCAAGGCAGGGTCTATGGCTACACCTTC.